Sequencing of this T cell receptor (beta chain) was carried out in a study of molecular identifiers for immune sequencing clone quantification listed by TCRdb under 2018. Turning to the overall study: For a replicate experiment, the RNA from either approximately 20,000 or 100,000 naive CD8 T cells was divided into five aliquots, and four of those aliquots went on to sequencing. The study was a methods study using CD8 T cells to benchmark molecular-identifier clustering-based TCR repertoire sequencing (MIDCIRS) and TCR RNA copy counting. What the research found in general, with its limitations: Without barcode sub-clustering, chimeric consensus sequences inflated TCR diversity; chimeras reached as high as 47%. About 3 recovered TCR RNA copies per cell were obtained by modeling, versus about ten by digital PCR, implying a capture efficiency of 25% to 30%. In CMV-specific effector cells, clones with more than 20 RNA copies contained over 97% of molecules, whereas in naive cells such clones contained under 1% of molecules. Even against a background of 750,000 to 1,000,000 naive CD8 T cells, spiked-in Jurkat TCR RNA amounting to a single cell's worth was reported to be detectable. Naive libraries contained spiked-in Jurkat TCR RNA (roughly 10 copies' worth), which is not part of the donor repertoire. The sizes of highly expanded clones could end up underestimated when identical TCR molecules share a barcode.

Libraries were prepared through PCR. Sequencing relied on a NextSeq 500. Bulk TCR libraries were prepared as previously described, using TCR primers listed in Table S5. Purification of total RNA was performed with the Qiagen AllPrep DNA/RNA kit. Before analysis, reads from multiple sequencing runs of one library were combined. The original methods were these. Reads were retained only if an exact TCR constant sequence was present, and the retained reads were trimmed to 150 nt and grouped according to their 12-nt molecular barcodes. Reads in each barcode group were sub-clustered using a 15% Levenshtein threshold, and a quality-weighted consensus sequence was built for each RNA molecule. Non-functional sequences were removed, as were lower-count sequences one edit away from another. On the basis of fitting two negative binomial distributions, barcode sub-clusters with fewer than 20% of the maximum read count were discarded. Starting from the raw public reads, TCRdb applied fastp trimming at Q25, assembled clones with MiXCR and retained in-frame beta chains. Entries that share a CDR3 protein sequence are merged under the most common genes and DNA. The V and J calls, along with clone size, are taken from TCRdb and not from the paper's own processing. The sample table lists roughly 630,000 distinct CDR3 sequences, roughly 23% of them with a count of one. The top ten hold 0.6% to 0.9% of the sample.

A note on this clonotype: Its specific antigen is unknown. This could be a read error, since a much larger clone is one nucleotide away.

Libraries of naive CD8 T cells were generated from roughly 18,000 to 920,000 sorted cells, with 10%, 30% or 50% of the purified RNA used. Naive CD8 T cells, defined as CD8+CD4-CCR7+CD45RA+, were FACS-sorted into RLT Plus buffer on a BD FACSAria II. Detection sensitivity was tested by spiking Jurkat RNA equal to roughly nine TCR copies' worth into samples containing about 17,000-1,000,000 naive CD8 T cells. Enrichment of CD8 T cells was done with RosetteSep CD8+ T Cell Enrichment Cocktail plus Ficoll-Paque, and ACK red cell lysis came afterward. This receptor was obtained from a human donor in good health. Some libraries in this study had Jurkat cell RNA spiked in. Sequenced material: naive CD8+ T cells from blood, with Jurkat cell RNA spiked in. What this sample's cell subset or site label stands for: FACS-sorted CD8+CD4-CCR7+CD45RA+ naive T cells.

The CDR3 has the sequence CASSLPGQGHEKLFF. At the DNA level, the sequence is TGTGCCAGCAGCCTACCGGGACAGGGCCACGAAAAACTGTTTTTT. The rearrangement joined TRBV7-9 to TRBJ1-4, and 9 junction bases match TRBD1. The CDR3 numbers 15 residues from cysteine through phenylalanine. This entry keeps only the CDR3 DNA: 45 bases, framed from base 1. V is pruned by 5 bases and J by 8 bases, leaving 9 bases of the junction without a gene match. Taken from the germline V gene (reference sequence), the CDR1 and CDR2 loops are SEHNR and FQNEAQ. When the CDR3 is completed using the reference TRBV7-9 and TRBJ1-4 genes on either side, the full variable domain is DTGVSQNPRHKITKRGQNVTFRCDPISEHNRLYWYRQTLGQGPEFLTYFQNEAQLEKSRLLSDRFSAERPKGSFSTLEIQRTEQGDSAMYLCASSLPGQGHEKLFFGSGTQLSVL.